A selection of T cell receptor beta chains follows, all from one sample in a study of regulatory T cells in long-lasting Graves disease. A single record per CDR3 protein comes from TCRdb applying MiXCR to the multiplex PCR reads. The sample lists 350,000 to 400,000 distinct CDR3 sequences, less than 20% occurring once. The source material was peripheral blood mononuclear cells (PBMCs), sampled at new diagnosis, from a patient treated with antithyroid drugs. Receptors originate from a female donor with Graves disease. The CDR3 runs from the conserved cysteine through the conserved F or W. A D gene is named only where the DNA matches it firmly. Clone sizes are given selectively: once, few, many, or a class where the clone is expanded.

TRBJ1-2 many . TRBV27 TGTGCCAGCAGTTTAACCCCGGGGCGCAGGGATGGCTACACCTTC CASSLTPGRRDGYTF
TRBJ1-3 . TRBD1 TRBV5-1 TGCGCCAGCAGCTACGGACAGGGTGGGCACACCATATATTTT CASSYGQGGHTIYF
TRBJ1-1 few TRBD1 TRBV27 TGTGCCAGCAGTTCCCGACAGGGGATGAACACTGAAGCTTTCTTT CASSSRQGMNTEAFF
TRBJ2-5 few . TRBV6-1 TGTGCCAGCAGTCGGGGAGGGGGGGGGACCCAGTACTTC CASSRGGGGTQYF
TRBJ1-2 . TRBD1 TRBV9 TGTGCCAGCAGCGTAGATGTGGACAGGGTGGGTGGCTACACCTTC CASSVDVDRVGGYTF
TRBJ2-7 many TRBD2 TRBV7-9 TGTGCCAGCAGCTTAGGCAGGACTAGCCCCCCCTCCTTC CASSLGRTSPPSF
TRBJ1-3 few . TRBV20-1 TGCAGTGCTACAGGGGTAGGAGGAAACACCATATATTTT CSATGVGGNTIYF
TRBJ1-1 many TRBD1 TRBV3-1 TGTGCCAGCAGCCAAACACAGGGGATAGAAGCTTTCTTT CASSQTQGIEAFF
TRBJ2-3 few . TRBV7-6 TGTGCCAGCAGCCCCACAGGAAGTAATACGCAGTATTTT CASSPTGSNTQYF
TRBJ1-5 . TRBD1 TRBV20-1 TGCAGTGCTAGAGGGGGGGGGACAGGGGATCAGCCCCAGCATTTT CSARGGGTGDQPQHF
TRBJ1-2 many . TRBV7-3 TGTGCCAGCAGCTTAACACCTAGGGGTAACTATGGCTACACCTTC CASSLTPRGNYGYTF